Below are 32 T cell receptor beta chains sequenced from a single sample in a study of shared clonotypes between healthy human individuals (dated by TCRdb to the early 2020s). Library method: the immunoSEQ multiplex PCR assay. This immuneACCESS table, as held by TCRdb, lists in-frame sequences with V and J called but not all clones. Of the missing ones, under half trace to an unresolved V gene in checked studies; the others have no known cause. This sample holds some 500,000 clones; around 96% were observed only once. The ten largest account for 0.06% of the sample. The sequenced material came from naive CD4+ T cells sorted from blood. Read against the paper, the sample's cell subset or site label means: CD45RA+ positively selected. Receptors were obtained from a young woman in good health.

This chain joins TRBV11-3 and TRBJ2-7, with 7 bases that match TRBD1. The V segment lost 5 bases and the J segment 1 base; nucleotides outside the gene matches: 5. The CDR3 consists of 14 residues. Germline assignment: CDR1 SGHNT and CDR2 YENEEA. This CDR3 reads CASSSGTASYEQYF. The CDR3 region has the DNA TGTGCCAGCAGCAGTGGGACAGCTTCCTACGAGCAGTACTTC. The full variable domain, completed using reference TRBV11-3 and TRBJ2-7, is EAGVVQSPRYKIIEKKQPVAFWCNPISGHNTLYWYLQNLGQGPELLIRYENEEAVDDSQLPKDRFSAERLKGVDSTLKIQPAELGDSAVYLCASSSGTASYEQYFGPGTRLTVT.

J is TRBJ2-7 and V is TRBV5-1; possibly TRBD1 for D (5 bases). Germline V CDR1 and CDR2: SGHRS, YFSETQ. The CDR3 spans 13 residues. V was cut by 0 bases and J by 5 bases, with 9 bases left in between. The CDR3 nucleotides read TGCGCCAGCAGCTTGGGCAGGGCCAACGAGCAGTACTTC. Translated: CASSLGRANEQYF. Filled out from reference TRBV5-1 and TRBJ2-7, the complete variable domain reads KAGVTQTPRYLIKTRGQQVTLSCSPISGHRSVSWYQQTPGQGLQFLFEYFSETQRNKGNFPGRFSGRQFSNSRSEMNVSTLELGDSALYLCASSLGRANEQYFGPGTRLTVT.

Points on this clone: The junction does not match germline at one end; this may be a read error. This chain links TRBV28 with TRBJ2-5, with no clear D. The CDR3 sequence is 14 residues long. CDR1 and CDR2 (germline): MDHEN, SYDVKM. In DNA, the CDR3 is TGTGCCAGCTGTTTTGGGATCTTGCGTGAGACCCAGTACTTC. It yields the protein CASCFGILRETQYF.

V usage is TRBV5-1 and J usage is TRBJ2-2; 8 nucleotides agree with TRBD2. The CDR3 is made up of 16 amino acids. V lost 1 base to trimming and J lost 3 bases; unmatched junction nucleotides: 5. CDR1 is SGHRS, CDR2 YFSETQ, per germline. CDR3 bases: TGCGCCAGCAGCTTGTGGTCAGCGGGAGACACCGGGGAGCTGTTTTTT. It yields the protein CASSLWSAGDTGELFF.

The rearrangement joins TRBV5-1 to TRBJ1-4; D remains ambiguous. V was shortened by 1 base and J by 4 bases, with 8 bases between the two germline ends. This CDR3 region has 14 residues. Germline lookup yields CDR1 SGHRS and CDR2 YFSETQ. CDR3 in DNA: TGCGCCAGCAGCTTGAGAGAGTTTAATGAAAAACTGTTTTTT. Translating gives CASSLREFNEKLFF.

The rearrangement uses TRBV7-8 and TRBJ1-1, with D unresolved. Trimming stripped 5 bases from V and 4 bases from J, with 11 bases between. CDR3 size: 13 residues. Germline values: CDR1 SGHVS, CDR2 FQNEAQ. CDR3 nucleotide sequence: TGTGCCAGCAGCGTAGTCGTGGGCACTGAAGCTTTCTTT. Residues: CASSVVVGTEAFF.

The V and J genes are TRBV19 and TRBJ2-1; 8 bases match TRBD1. The germline gives CDR1 LNHDA, CDR2 SQIVND (reference sequence). The CDR3 covers 14 residues. V lost 9 bases and J lost 3; bases outside the gene matches: 7. The CDR3 sequence: CASRTTGDYNEQFF. CDR3 sequence (DNA): TGTGCCAGCCGAACGACAGGGGACTACAATGAGCAGTTCTTC.

The rearrangement joins TRBV10-3 to TRBJ2-7, with 8 bases matching TRBD1. The ends lost 10 bases at V and 5 bases at J; junction bases unmatched: 10. CDR3 length: 13 residues. CDR1 ENHRY and CDR2 SYGVKD come from the germline V gene. The CDR3 sequence: CASGGQDPHEQYF. DNA of the CDR3: TGTGCCAGTGGGGGACAGGACCCCCACGAGCAGTACTTC.

The chain is built from TRBV5-1 and TRBJ2-1; 7 bases map to TRBD2. V shed 2 bases, J shed 9 bases, and the junction held 8 bases outside the gene matches. Germline V gene sequence: CDR1 SGHRS, CDR2 YFSETQ. The CDR3 has 14 residues. The CDR3 is CASSFPSGDGEQFF. DNA for the CDR3: TGCGCCAGCAGCTTCCCTAGCGGAGACGGTGAGCAGTTCTTC.

The rearrangement joins TRBV11-2 to TRBJ2-7; TRBD1 matches at 9 bases. The J segment lost 4 bases and the V segment lost 5 bases, leaving 6 bases of the junction unmatched. There are 14 residues in the CDR3. Germline V CDR1 and CDR2: SGHAT, FQNNGV. The DNA for the CDR3 is TGTGCCAGCAGCGACGGACAGGGGAGTTACGAGCAGTACTTC. It specifies CASSDGQGSYEQYF.

This chain connects TRBV18 to TRBJ2-1; D call uncertain. Trimming stripped 6 bases from V and 1 base from J, with 10 bases between. The germline V gene has CDR1 KGHSH and CDR2 LQKENI. There are 14 residues in the CDR3. The CDR3 here is CASSDDHSYNEQFF. Here the CDR3 DNA reads TGTGCCAGCTCCGACGACCATTCCTACAATGAGCAGTTCTTC.

The V gene is TRBV13, the J gene TRBJ1-6; possible D gene TRBD1, 5 bases. CDR1 is PRHDT and CDR2 is FYEKMQ in the germline V gene (reference sequence). This CDR3 has 18 amino acids. Trimming took off 8 bases at V and 4 bases at J, with 24 bases between the two ends. CDR3 sequence (DNA): TGTGCCAGCGTGCCCTTACCAGGGACGACAGATTATAATTCACCCCTCCACTTT. Protein sequence: CASVPLPGTTDYNSPLHF.

The V call is TRBV28, the J call TRBJ2-3; D gene ambiguous. The V and J ends lost 6 bases and 4 bases respectively, with 11 bases between them. This CDR3 spans 13 amino acids. Germline lookup yields CDR1 MDHEN and CDR2 SYDVKM. The CDR3 DNA reads TGTGCCAGCAGGACCTCCCTGGCAGATACGCAGTATTTT. Its translation is CASRTSLADTQYF.

The chain couples TRBV7-3 to TRBJ2-7; D may be TRBD1 (6 bases). CDR3 length equals 15 residues. Germline CDR1 SGHTA, CDR2 FQGTGA. Trimming removed 2 bases at V and 7 bases at J, with 18 bases between. CDR3 sequence (DNA): TGTGCCAGCAGCTTAGGGGGCGCCGGGCCATGGGAGCAGTACTTC. Translated, it gives CASSLGGAGPWEQYF.

The sample holds one count of this clone. This chain uses TRBV28 with TRBJ2-1; 8 bases match TRBD2. This CDR3 region has 14 residues. Germline CDR1 is MDHEN and CDR2 is SYDVKM. With 10 bases clipped from V and 2 bases from J, the junction kept 7 bases outside the gene matches. DNA of the CDR3: TGTGCCACCCGTAGCGGGGCCGCCTACAATGAGCAGTTCTTC. Protein: CATRSGAAYNEQFF. Using reference TRBV28 and TRBJ2-1 for the parts outside the CDR3, the full variable domain is DVKVTQSSRYLVKRTGEKVFLECVQDMDHENMFWYRQDPGLGLRLIYFSYDVKMKEKGDIPEGYSVSREKKERFSLILESASTNQTSMYLCATRSGAAYNEQFFGPGTRLTVL.

The CDR3, as DNA: TGTGCCAGCAGCGTCCGGGACACCGACTCCGGTGGCTACACCTTC. Protein sequence: CASSVRDTDSGGYTF. The chain is built from TRBV9 and TRBJ1-2; tentatively, D is TRBD1 (6 bases). Looked up from germline, CDR1 is SGDLS and CDR2 is YYNGEE. This CDR3 is 15 amino acids long. The ends were cut back, 2 bases at V and 7 bases at J, with 18 bases in the middle. The full variable domain, rest sourced from reference TRBV9 and TRBJ1-2, is DSGVTQTPKHLITATGQRVTLRCSPRSGDLSVYWYQQSLDQGLQFLIQYYNGEERAKGNILERFSAQQFPDLHSELNLSSLELGDSALYFCASSVRDTDSGGYTFGSGTRLTVV.

Comment on this clone: Other nucleotide sequences from this sample produce the same CDR3. This chain links TRBV5-1 with TRBJ2-5; TRBD1 matches 9 bases. This CDR3 comprises 14 residues. V lost 3 bases, J lost 5 bases, and 5 bases stayed unmatched. CDR1 and CDR2 from the germline V gene are SGHRS and YFSETQ. CDR3: CASSSGTGKETQYF. CDR3 DNA: TGCGCCAGCAGCTCGGGGACAGGGAAGGAGACCCAGTACTTC.

This chain links TRBV19 with TRBJ2-5, with 9 bases aligning to TRBD1. The J call may be wrong; the DNA end is better matched by TRBJ2-7. CDR1 and CDR2 (germline): LNHDA, SQIVND (reference sequence). CDR3 length: 14 residues. CDR3 DNA: TGTGCCAGTAGTAAAAGGACAGGGGCCTACGAGCAGTACTTC. Its protein product is CASSKRTGAYEQYF.

This CDR3 is CASMGTDKNIQYF. In DNA form, the CDR3 reads TGTGCCAGCATGGGGACAGACAAAAACATTCAGTACTTC. The V gene is TRBV28, the J gene TRBJ2-4; 7 bases align to TRBD1. The CDR3 has 13 amino acids. Trimming removed 7 bases from V and 3 bases from J; junction bases left unmatched: 3. CDR1 MDHEN and CDR2 SYDVKM come from the germline V gene.

V and J are TRBV5-1 and TRBJ2-1; D remains ambiguous. The CDR3 sequence is 13 residues long. V gave up 0 bases and J gave up 2 bases, with 3 bases separating them. Germline CDR1 and CDR2: SGHRS and YFSETQ. CDR3 protein: CASSLVAYNEQFF. In DNA form, the CDR3 reads TGCGCCAGCAGCTTGGTGGCCTACAATGAGCAGTTCTTC.

The V gene is TRBV11-2, the J gene TRBJ2-7; weak D call: TRBD1 (6 bases). This CDR3 has 15 amino acids. Germline V gene data show CDR1 as SGHAT and CDR2 as FQNNGV. Trimming shortened V by 4 bases and J by 3 bases, and 16 bases separated the two germline ends. The CDR3 DNA is TGTGCCAGCAGCTCCCCCGGGACAAAAGACTACGAGCAGTACTTC. As protein: CASSSPGTKDYEQYF.

The V call is TRBV27, the J call TRBJ2-5; 7 nucleotides line up with TRBD1. The end of the DNA is better explained by TRBJ2-7, so the J call may be wrong. Germline V gene sequence: CDR1 MNHEY, CDR2 SMNVEV (reference sequence). The CDR3 is made up of 18 amino acids. The CDR3 loop reads CASSSGPGRQGSSYEQYF. The CDR3 region has the DNA TGTGCCAGCAGTTCAGGGCCTGGCAGACAGGGTTCCTCCTACGAGCAGTACTTC.

The chain combines TRBV4-1 with TRBJ2-7; D gene ambiguous. The V end was cut by 4 bases, the J end by 9 bases, with 10 bases between. Germline-derived CDR1 and CDR2 are MGHRA and YSYEKL. CDR3 length equals 11 residues. Here the CDR3 reads CASSPTWGQYF. The CDR3 DNA sequence: TGCGCCAGCAGCCCTACATGGGGGCAGTACTTC.

The genes are TRBV5-4 and TRBJ1-1, with unresolved D. Germline V CDR1 and CDR2: SGHNT, YYREEE (reference sequence). The V gene lost 4 bases and the J gene lost 6 bases, with 16 bases spanning the gap. This CDR3 spans 14 amino acids. CDR3 bases: TGTGCCAGCAGCCACGACCCCGGGAGTCCTGAAGCTTTCTTT. It is translated as CASSHDPGSPEAFF.

V and J are TRBV20-1 and TRBJ1-2; D gene ambiguous. Between the trimmed V and J ends, which lost 5 bases and 3 bases, there was a span of 4 bases. This CDR3 has 10 residues. Germline values: CDR1 DFQATT, CDR2 SNEGSKA (reference sequence). CDR3 protein: CSAPYYGYTF. DNA for the CDR3: TGCAGTGCTCCCTACTATGGCTACACCTTC.

Only a few counts were recorded for this clone. This chain joins TRBV27 and TRBJ1-5; TRBD1 aligns across 7 bases. Per germline, CDR1 MNHEY and CDR2 SMNVEV (reference sequence). Unmatched junction bases numbered 2, after V lost 3 bases and J lost 6 bases. The CDR3 has 13 residues. The CDR3 is CASSFTGVQPQHF. In DNA form, the CDR3 reads TGTGCCAGCAGTTTTACAGGGGTTCAGCCCCAGCATTTT.

V and J are TRBV5-6 and TRBJ1-2; D is unclear. CDR3 size: 13 residues. Trimming removed 1 base at V and 11 bases at J, with 15 bases between. Germline V gene sequence: CDR1 SGHDT, CDR2 YYEEEE. The CDR3 nucleotides read TGTGCCAGCAGCTTGAGATATTTGGCCAGATACACCTTC. Protein product: CASSLRYLARYTF.

The sample holds one count of this clone. This chain uses TRBV28 with TRBJ2-7; TRBD2 agrees at 7 bases. Germline V CDR1 and CDR2: MDHEN, SYDVKM. The CDR3 runs 14 residues. With V trimmed by 3 bases and J by 4 bases, 6 bases remained unmatched. The DNA of the CDR3 is TGTGCCAGCAGTTTCCCAAGCGGGAAGTACGAGCAGTACTTC. Protein sequence: CASSFPSGKYEQYF.

V is TRBV29-1 and J is TRBJ2-7; a weak D match, TRBD1 (5 bases). The ends were cut back, 0 bases at V and 5 bases at J, with 17 bases in the middle. From germline, CDR1 is SQVTM and CDR2 ANQGSEA. CDR3 size: 15 residues. This CDR3 is CSVEDLQGVRNEQYF. In DNA, the CDR3 is TGCAGCGTTGAAGATCTTCAGGGTGTGAGGAACGAGCAGTACTTC.

This chain uses TRBV28 with TRBJ2-2; 9 nucleotides agree with TRBD2. J lost 5 bases, V lost 5 bases, and 15 bases had no gene match. Looked up from germline, CDR1 is MDHEN and CDR2 is SYDVKM. The CDR3 contains 18 residues. The CDR3, as DNA: TGTGCCAGCAGTCCCCGGAATAGCGGGGGTCGGAGAACCGGGGAGCTGTTTTTT. Translated: CASSPRNSGGRRTGELFF.

J is TRBJ2-1 and V is TRBV7-3, with 7 bases aligning to TRBD2. This CDR3 has 15 amino acids. Germline V gene lookup returns CDR1 SGHTA and CDR2 FQGTGA. The V gene end was trimmed by 2 bases and the J gene end by 5 bases; junction bases not matched to a gene: 6. CDR3 loop: CASSLDGRRNNEQFF. The CDR3 DNA reads as TGTGCCAGCAGCTTAGACGGGAGGCGAAACAATGAGCAGTTCTTC.

V gene TRBV14 combines with J gene TRBJ2-7; D remains unclear. Germline lookup yields CDR1 SGHDN and CDR2 FVKESK. V was pared by 5 bases and J by 5 bases, with 22 bases between. The CDR3 runs 16 residues. The CDR3 spells CASSKLVGGPRNEQYF. As DNA, the CDR3 is TGTGCCAGCAGCAAGTTAGTGGGTGGACCGCGGAACGAGCAGTACTTC. The variable domain in full, with the rest retrieved from reference TRBV14 and TRBJ2-7, is EAGVTQFPSHSVIEKGQTVTLRCDPISGHDNLYWYRRVMGKEIKFLLHFVKESKQDESGMPNNRFLAERTGGTYSTLKVQPAELEDSGVYFCASSKLVGGPRNEQYFGPGTRLTVT.